These 21 T cell receptor beta chains were all obtained from the same sample, sequenced in a study of regulatory T cells in long-lasting Graves disease. The time point here: newly diagnosed GD, antithyroid drugs for less than 3 months. Generation of the TCR library employed RNA extracted from PBMCs. TCR beta libraries were built with iRepertoire HTBI primers and Arm-PCR of CDR3 regions. TCRdb reanalysed the multiplex PCR reads using MiXCR and keeps one entry per CDR3 protein. Seen here are just over 600,000 distinct CDR3 sequences, 15% to 20% observed once, and the top ten hold about 20%. The sample also formed part of further work on T cells in Graves' hyperthyroidism and ophthalmopathy.

Sequenced material: peripheral blood mononuclear cells (PBMCs), taken at new diagnosis, from a patient treated with antithyroid drugs. The source of these receptors is a woman aged 25 to 39 with Graves disease.

This clonotype showed up many times. The gene calls are TRBV7-9 and TRBJ2-1; 7 bases align to TRBD2. With V trimmed by 2 bases and J by 1 base, 5 bases remained unmatched. CDR3 length equals 16 residues. Per the germline V gene, CDR1 is SEHNR and CDR2 is FQNEAQ (reference sequence). CDR3 DNA sequence: TGTGCCAGCAGCTTATGGGGTAGCGGGTCCTACAATGAGCAGTTCTTC. The encoded protein is CASSLWGSGSYNEQFF.

The chain recombines TRBV7-2 with TRBJ2-7; 8 bases agree with TRBD2. CDR1 is SGHTA, CDR2 FQGNSA, per germline. CDR3 length: 15 residues. With 3 bases clipped from V and 0 bases from J, the junction kept 4 bases outside the gene matches. CDR3 loop: CASSFQAGGSYEQYF. In nucleotides, the CDR3 is TGTGCCAGCAGCTTTCAGGCGGGAGGCTCCTACGAGCAGTACTTC.

This clonotype was recorded at least ten times. V and J are TRBV6-1 and TRBJ2-7; 7 nucleotides line up with TRBD1. Looked up from germline, CDR1 is MNHNS and CDR2 is SASEGT. V shed 3 bases, J shed 2 bases, and the junction held 1 base outside the gene matches. CDR3 length: 13 amino acids. The CDR3 sequence is CASSDDRAYEQYF. CDR3 in DNA: TGTGCCAGCAGTGACGACAGGGCCTACGAGCAGTACTTC.

This chain connects TRBV13 to TRBJ1-6, with TRBD1 matching 8 bases. The germline CDR1 and CDR2 sequences are PRHDT and FYEKMQ (reference sequence). The CDR3 contains 15 residues. The J segment lost 9 bases and the V segment lost 3 bases, leaving 7 bases of the junction unmatched. The CDR3 DNA sequence: TGTGCCAGCAGCTTGCAGGGGGCGGACCTTTCACCCCTCCACTTT. It codes for CASSLQGADLSPLHF.

This clonotype was seen only a few times. The gene calls are TRBV6-5 and TRBJ2-5; D is unclear. The DNA matches TRBJ2-1 better at its end, which makes the J call doubtful. The CDR3 is 14 amino acids. The germline V gene encodes CDR1 MNHEY and CDR2 SVGAGI. The CDR3 nucleotides are TGTGCCAGCAGTTACTCGAATCTTGTCAATGAGCAGTTCTTC. The encoded protein is CASSYSNLVNEQFF.

In its sample, this clonotype was seen many times. The V call is TRBV28, the J call TRBJ2-4; TRBD1 matches at 7 bases. CDR1 is MDHEN, CDR2 SYDVKM, per germline. CDR3 length equals 14 residues. The J segment lost 1 base and the V segment lost 8 bases, leaving 5 bases of the junction unmatched. The CDR3 sequence: CASGEQGAKNIQYF. DNA for the CDR3: TGTGCCAGCGGGGAACAGGGGGCCAAAAACATTCAGTACTTC.

J is TRBJ1-1 and V is TRBV6-2 or TRBV6-3; the D is unclear. The CDR3 runs to 15 residues. Trimming removed 3 bases from V and 0 bases from J, with 11 bases in between. Germline CDR1 MNHEY, CDR2 SVGEGT. CDR3 DNA sequence: TGTGCCAGCAGTTATCCGGGGAGCCTGAACACTGAAGCTTTCTTT. It encodes CASSYPGSLNTEAFF.

This clonotype was seen a few times. At one of its ends the junction is not consistent with the germline gene, which may arise from a read error. This rearrangement joins TRBV7-7 to TRBJ2-1; the D gene is possibly TRBD1 (6 bases). The CDR3 contains 14 residues. The germline CDR1 and CDR2 sequences are SSHAT and FNYEAQ (reference sequence). CDR3 coding DNA: TGTGCTAGCAGCTTGAGTATAGGGGGTTATGAGCAGTTCTTC. Translated: CASSLSIGGYEQFF.

The chain employs TRBV6-2 or TRBV6-3 and TRBJ1-4, with D possibly being TRBD1 (6 bases). There are 18 residues in the CDR3. The germline CDR1 and CDR2 sequences are MNHEY and SVGEGT. V dropped 5 bases and J dropped 7 bases, with 26 bases sitting between them. Here the CDR3 reads CASSDDGIRVGAGEKLFF. The CDR3, as DNA: TGTGCCAGCAGTGATGATGGGATTCGGGTGGGGGCTGGTGAAAAACTGTTTTTT.

V usage is TRBV19 and J usage is TRBJ2-1, with D perhaps assigned TRBD1 or TRBD2 (5 bases each). Germline lookup yields CDR1 LNHDA and CDR2 SQIVND (reference sequence). The CDR3 contains 13 residues. The V and J ends lost 6 bases and 12 bases respectively, with 18 bases between them. The CDR3 region is CASSPKGGGGQFF. The CDR3 nucleotides are TGTGCCAGTAGCCCCAAAGGAGGTGGGGGGCAGTTCTTC.

This clonotype was detected many times. The J gene is TRBJ2-7, the V gene TRBV28, with D perhaps matching TRBD1 (6 bases). There are 16 residues in the CDR3. V lost 2 bases and J 3 bases, leaving 17 bases between the germline ends. In germline, CDR1 is MDHEN, CDR2 SYDVKM. Here the CDR3 reads CASSLKQGPMFYEQYF. The CDR3 bases are TGTGCCAGCAGTTTAAAACAGGGCCCCATGTTCTACGAGCAGTACTTC.

There are many counts of this clonotype. The genes are TRBV2 and TRBJ2-7; D not resolved. The V end was cut by 6 bases, the J end by 2 bases, with 8 bases between. The germline V gene has CDR1 SNHLY and CDR2 FYNNEI. The CDR3 contains 12 residues. In DNA form, the CDR3 reads TGTGCCAGCAGCCCAGCCCCCTACGAGCAGTACTTC. It translates to CASSPAPYEQYF.

This clonotype has ten or more counts. CDR3 protein: CASSPDRVADTQYF. CDR3 nucleotides: TGTGCCAGCAGCCCGGACAGGGTCGCAGATACGCAGTATTTT. The chain employs TRBV7-9 and TRBJ2-3, with TRBD1 matching 8 bases. The germline V gene has CDR1 SEHNR and CDR2 FQNEAQ (reference sequence). The CDR3 spans 14 residues. V dropped 5 bases and J dropped 4; count of bases not matched to a gene: 5.

The genes are TRBV20-1 and TRBJ2-4, with a weak D call TRBD1 (6 bases). V lost 2 bases, J lost 9 bases, and 23 bases lay in between. Germline V CDR1 and CDR2: DFQATT, SNEGSKA (reference sequence). The length of the CDR3 is 16 residues. DNA of the CDR3: TGCAGTGCTAGAAATGACAGGTCGGGTTCGTTGGCCATTCAGTACTTC. As protein: CSARNDRSGSLAIQYF.

This clonotype was counted ten times or more. V gene TRBV5-1 combines with J gene TRBJ2-1; the D is unclear. V gave up 0 bases and J gave up 9 bases, with 13 bases separating them. Germline V gene lookup returns CDR1 SGHRS and CDR2 YFSETQ. The CDR3 loop spans 14 amino acids. The CDR3 region is CASSLGGPSGEQFF. The CDR3 DNA reads TGCGCCAGCAGCTTGGGTGGACCATCTGGTGAGCAGTTCTTC.

This clonotype occurred many times. The chain joins TRBV28 to TRBJ2-1, with a weak D call TRBD1 (6 bases). Germline CDR1 and CDR2: MDHEN and SYDVKM. This CDR3 spans 14 amino acids. V was trimmed by 4 bases and J by 8 bases, leaving 15 bases between them. CDR3: CASSSTGTIDEQFF. CDR3 DNA: TGTGCCAGCAGTTCGACCGGGACAATCGATGAGCAGTTCTTC.

This clonotype was seen ten or more times. This chain connects TRBV7-9 to TRBJ2-5; 12 bases agree with TRBD2. Germline CDR1 and CDR2: SEHNR and FQNEAQ (reference sequence). The CDR3 runs 16 residues. The trim removed 5 bases at V and 4 bases at J, leaving 8 bases unmatched. CDR3 nucleotide sequence: TGTGCCAGCAGCCTCGGGCTAGCGGGAGGGCCAGAGACCCAGTACTTC. Translated, it gives CASSLGLAGGPETQYF. The variable domain in full, completed from reference TRBV7-9 and TRBJ2-5, reads DTGVSQNPRHKITKRGQNVTFRCDPISEHNRLYWYRQTLGQGPEFLTYFQNEAQLEKSRLLSDRFSAERPKGSFSTLEIQRTEQGDSAMYLCASSLGLAGGPETQYFGPGTRLLVL.

This clonotype was observed at least ten times. One end of the junction does not line up with germline, which may come from a read error. The V and J genes are TRBV6-1 and TRBJ2-7, with D hard to call. The CDR3 consists of 15 residues. Germline V CDR1 and CDR2: MNHNS, SASEGT. CDR3 DNA sequence: TGTGCCAGCAGTGAAGATGTTTACCGACCCTACCAGCAGTACTTC. Translation gives CASSEDVYRPYQQYF.

The chain has TRBV4-1 and TRBJ1-5, with 7 bases aligning to TRBD1. With V trimmed by 4 bases and J by 2 bases, 5 bases remained unmatched. There are 15 residues in the CDR3. Germline V lookup: CDR1 MGHRA, CDR2 YSYEKL. This chain's CDR3 is CASSRITGGNQPQHF. The CDR3, as DNA: TGCGCCAGCAGCCGGATTACAGGGGGCAATCAGCCCCAGCATTTT.

This clonotype was picked up many times. The chain uses TRBV19 and TRBJ1-5; weak D call: TRBD1 (5 bases). The germline V and J ends were trimmed by 6 bases and 7 bases, with 16 bases remaining between them. The CDR3 length is 14 residues. Germline V gene lookup returns CDR1 LNHDA and CDR2 SQIVND (reference sequence). The CDR3 sequence is CASSRSGVGQPQHF. CDR3 nucleotides: TGTGCCAGTAGCCGATCGGGGGTTGGACAGCCCCAGCATTTT.

In this sample, this clonotype turned up many times. The gene calls are TRBV12-3 or TRBV12-4 and TRBJ1-1, with a weak D call TRBD1 (5 bases). The CDR3 extends over 17 amino acids. V shed 3 bases and J shed 4 bases, with 21 bases lying between them. The CDR3 is CASSFPAGTSPVTEAFF. In DNA, the CDR3 is TGTGCCAGCAGTTTCCCGGCAGGGACTTCTCCGGTCACTGAAGCTTTCTTT.